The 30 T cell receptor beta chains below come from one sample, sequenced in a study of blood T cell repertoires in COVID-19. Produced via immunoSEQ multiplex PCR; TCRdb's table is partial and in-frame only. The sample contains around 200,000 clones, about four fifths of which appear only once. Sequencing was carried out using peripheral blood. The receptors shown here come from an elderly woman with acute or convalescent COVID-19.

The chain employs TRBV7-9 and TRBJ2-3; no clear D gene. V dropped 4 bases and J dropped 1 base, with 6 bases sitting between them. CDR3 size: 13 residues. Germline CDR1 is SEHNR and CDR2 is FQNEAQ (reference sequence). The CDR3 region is CASSSLGTDTQYF. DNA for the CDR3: TGTGCCAGCAGCTCCTTAGGCACAGATACGCAGTATTTT.

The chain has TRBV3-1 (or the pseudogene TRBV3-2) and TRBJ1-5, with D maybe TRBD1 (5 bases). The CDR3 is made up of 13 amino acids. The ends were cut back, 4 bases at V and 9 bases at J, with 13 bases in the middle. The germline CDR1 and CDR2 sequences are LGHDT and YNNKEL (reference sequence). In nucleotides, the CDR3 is TGTGCCAGCAGCCCAAGGCAGGGTGGGCCCCAGCATTTT. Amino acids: CASSPRQGGPQHF.

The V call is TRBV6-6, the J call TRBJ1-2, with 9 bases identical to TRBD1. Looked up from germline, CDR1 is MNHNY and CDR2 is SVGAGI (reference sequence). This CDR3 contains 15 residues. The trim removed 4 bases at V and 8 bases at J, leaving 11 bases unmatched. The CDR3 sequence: CASSFGQGQVEGYTF. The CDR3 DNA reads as TGTGCCAGCAGTTTCGGACAGGGGCAAGTAGAAGGCTACACCTTC.

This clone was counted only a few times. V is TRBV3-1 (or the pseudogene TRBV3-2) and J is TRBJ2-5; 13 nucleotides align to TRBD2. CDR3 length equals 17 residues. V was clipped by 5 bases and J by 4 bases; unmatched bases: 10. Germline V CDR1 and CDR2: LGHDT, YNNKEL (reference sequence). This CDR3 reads CASSFSRGLAGTETQYF. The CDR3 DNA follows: TGTGCCAGCAGCTTTAGTCGGGGACTAGCGGGGACAGAGACCCAGTACTTC.

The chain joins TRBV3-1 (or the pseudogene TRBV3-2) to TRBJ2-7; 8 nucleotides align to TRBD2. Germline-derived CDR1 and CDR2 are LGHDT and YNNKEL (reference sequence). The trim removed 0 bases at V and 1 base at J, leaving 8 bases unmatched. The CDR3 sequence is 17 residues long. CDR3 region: CASSQEISSGRSYEQYF. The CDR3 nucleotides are TGTGCCAGCAGCCAAGAGATTTCGAGCGGGAGATCCTACGAGCAGTACTTC.

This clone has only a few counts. The CDR3 loop is CASSLPSLYEQYF. DNA for the CDR3: TGTGCCAGCAGCTTACCCTCTTTGTACGAGCAGTACTTC. The V and J genes are TRBV11-2 and TRBJ2-7; D ambiguous. CDR3 length: 13 residues. V lost 2 bases and J lost 4, with 9 bases in between. Germline lookup yields CDR1 SGHAT and CDR2 FQNNGV.

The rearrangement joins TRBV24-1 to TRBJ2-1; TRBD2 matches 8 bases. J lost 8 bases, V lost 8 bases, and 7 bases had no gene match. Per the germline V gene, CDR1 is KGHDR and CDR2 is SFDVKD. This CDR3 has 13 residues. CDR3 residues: CATNAGGGDEQFF. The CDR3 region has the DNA TGTGCCACCAATGCGGGGGGTGGGGATGAGCAGTTCTTC.

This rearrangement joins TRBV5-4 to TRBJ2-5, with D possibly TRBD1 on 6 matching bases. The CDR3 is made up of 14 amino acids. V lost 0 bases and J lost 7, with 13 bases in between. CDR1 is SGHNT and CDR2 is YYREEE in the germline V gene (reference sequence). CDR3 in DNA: TGTGCCAGCAGCTTGGCCGTAGGGGGAGCGACCCAGTACTTC. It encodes CASSLAVGGATQYF.

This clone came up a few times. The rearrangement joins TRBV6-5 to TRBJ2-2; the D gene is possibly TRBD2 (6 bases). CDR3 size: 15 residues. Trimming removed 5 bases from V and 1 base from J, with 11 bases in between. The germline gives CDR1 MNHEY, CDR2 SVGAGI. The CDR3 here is CASSPGLQNTGELFF. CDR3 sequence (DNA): TGTGCCAGCAGTCCGGGACTGCAGAACACCGGGGAGCTGTTTTTT.

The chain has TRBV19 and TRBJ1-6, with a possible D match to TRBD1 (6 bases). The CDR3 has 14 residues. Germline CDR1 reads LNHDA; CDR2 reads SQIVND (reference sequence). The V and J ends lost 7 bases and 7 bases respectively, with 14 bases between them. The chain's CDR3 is CASNIGQLNSPLHF. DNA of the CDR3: TGTGCCAGTAACATAGGACAGCTAAATTCACCCCTCCACTTT.

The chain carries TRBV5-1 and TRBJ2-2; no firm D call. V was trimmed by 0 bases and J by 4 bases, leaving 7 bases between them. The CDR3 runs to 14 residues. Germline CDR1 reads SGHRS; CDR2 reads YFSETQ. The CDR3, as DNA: TGCGCCAGCAGCTTGGCACAGTCCACCGGGGAGCTGTTTTTT. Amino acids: CASSLAQSTGELFF. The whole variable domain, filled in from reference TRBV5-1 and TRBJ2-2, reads KAGVTQTPRYLIKTRGQQVTLSCSPISGHRSVSWYQQTPGQGLQFLFEYFSETQRNKGNFPGRFSGRQFSNSRSEMNVSTLELGDSALYLCASSLAQSTGELFFGEGSRLTVL.

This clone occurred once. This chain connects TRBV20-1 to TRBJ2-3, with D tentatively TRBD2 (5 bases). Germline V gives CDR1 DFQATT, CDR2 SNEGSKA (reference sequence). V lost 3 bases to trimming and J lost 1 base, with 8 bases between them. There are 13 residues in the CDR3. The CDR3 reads CSASSGGTDTQYF. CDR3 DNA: TGCAGTGCTAGTTCCGGGGGCACAGATACGCAGTATTTT.

In nucleotides, the CDR3 is TGCGCCAGCAGCCCAACTAGCGGGGGAGGGTACAATGAGCAGTTCTTC. It specifies CASSPTSGGGYNEQFF. The rearrangement links TRBV5-1 to TRBJ2-1, with TRBD2 matching over 11 bases. CDR3 length: 16 residues. The V segment lost 4 bases and the J segment 4 bases; nucleotides outside the gene matches: 7. Germline CDR1 SGHRS, CDR2 YFSETQ.

CDR3 nucleotides: TGTGCCAGTAGTATAGAGAGGACAGGAGAGAATCAGCCCCAGCATTTT. Translated, it gives CASSIERTGENQPQHF. V gene TRBV19 combines with J gene TRBJ1-5; 7 bases line up with TRBD1. CDR1 and CDR2 (germline): LNHDA, SQIVND (reference sequence). This CDR3 region has 16 residues. Trimming removed 0 bases from V and 4 bases from J; junction bases left unmatched: 6.

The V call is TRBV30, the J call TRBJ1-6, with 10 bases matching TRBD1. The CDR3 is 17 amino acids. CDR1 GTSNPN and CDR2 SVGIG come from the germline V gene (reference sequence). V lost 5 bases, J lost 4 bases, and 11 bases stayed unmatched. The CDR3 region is CAWEAGTGVKYNSPLHF. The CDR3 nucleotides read TGTGCCTGGGAGGCCGGGACAGGGGTAAAATATAATTCACCCCTCCACTTT.

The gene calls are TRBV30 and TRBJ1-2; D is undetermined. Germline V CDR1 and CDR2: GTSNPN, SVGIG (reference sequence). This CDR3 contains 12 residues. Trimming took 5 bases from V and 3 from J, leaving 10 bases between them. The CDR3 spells CAWSPTDYGYTF. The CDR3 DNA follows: TGTGCCTGGTCGCCTACGGACTATGGCTACACCTTC.

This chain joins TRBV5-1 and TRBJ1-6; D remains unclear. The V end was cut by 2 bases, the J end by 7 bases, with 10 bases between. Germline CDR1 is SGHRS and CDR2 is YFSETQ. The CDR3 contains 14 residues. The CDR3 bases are TGCGCCAGCAGCTTTGAGGTCCGGAATTCACCCCTCCACTTT. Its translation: CASSFEVRNSPLHF.

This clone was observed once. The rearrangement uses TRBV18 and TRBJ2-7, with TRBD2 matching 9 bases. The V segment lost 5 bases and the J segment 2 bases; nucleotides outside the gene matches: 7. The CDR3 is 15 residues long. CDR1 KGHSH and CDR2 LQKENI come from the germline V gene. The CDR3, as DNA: TGTGCCAGCTCAGTTAGCGGGGGCCCAACCTACGAGCAGTACTTC. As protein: CASSVSGGPTYEQYF.

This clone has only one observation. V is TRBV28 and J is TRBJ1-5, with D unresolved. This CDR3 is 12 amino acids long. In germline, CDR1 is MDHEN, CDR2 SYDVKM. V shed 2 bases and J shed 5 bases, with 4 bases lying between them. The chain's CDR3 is CASSLPDQPQHF. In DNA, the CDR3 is TGTGCCAGCAGTTTACCCGATCAGCCCCAGCATTTT.

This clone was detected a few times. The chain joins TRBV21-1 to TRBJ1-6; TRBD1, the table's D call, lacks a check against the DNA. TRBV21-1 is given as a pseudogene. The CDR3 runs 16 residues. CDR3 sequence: CASSKDRTGDNSPLHF. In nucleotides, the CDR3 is TGTGCCAGCAGCAAAGACAGGACAGGGGATAATTCACCCCTCCACTTT.

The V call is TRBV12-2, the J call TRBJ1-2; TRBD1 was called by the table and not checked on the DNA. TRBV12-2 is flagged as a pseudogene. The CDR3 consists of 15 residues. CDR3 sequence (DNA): TGTGCAAGTCCCCCAGACAGGGAGTCTGGCTATGGCTACACCTTC. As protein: CASPPDRESGYGYTF.

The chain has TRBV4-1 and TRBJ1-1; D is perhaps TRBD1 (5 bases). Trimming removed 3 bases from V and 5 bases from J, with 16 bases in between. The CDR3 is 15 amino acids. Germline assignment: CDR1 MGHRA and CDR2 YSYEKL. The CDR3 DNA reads TGCGCCAGCAGCCAGGGACGGGGACTGTGGACTGAAGCTTTCTTT. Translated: CASSQGRGLWTEAFF.

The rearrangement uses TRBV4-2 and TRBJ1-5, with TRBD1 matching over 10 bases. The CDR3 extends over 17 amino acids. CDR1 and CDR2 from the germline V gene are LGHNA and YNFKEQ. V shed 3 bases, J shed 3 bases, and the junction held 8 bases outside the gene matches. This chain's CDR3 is CASSHAGTGADNQPQHF. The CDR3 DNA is TGTGCCAGCAGCCATGCTGGGACAGGGGCTGACAATCAGCCCCAGCATTTT.

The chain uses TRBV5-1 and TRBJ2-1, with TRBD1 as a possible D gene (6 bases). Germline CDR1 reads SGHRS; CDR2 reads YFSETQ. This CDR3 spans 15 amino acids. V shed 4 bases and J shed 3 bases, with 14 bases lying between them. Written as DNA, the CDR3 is TGCGCCAGCAGCCTGCGGACAGCCAACTACAATGAGCAGTTCTTC. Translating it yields CASSLRTANYNEQFF. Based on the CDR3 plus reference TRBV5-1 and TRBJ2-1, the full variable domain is KAGVTQTPRYLIKTRGQQVTLSCSPISGHRSVSWYQQTPGQGLQFLFEYFSETQRNKGNFPGRFSGRQFSNSRSEMNVSTLELGDSALYLCASSLRTANYNEQFFGPGTRLTVL.

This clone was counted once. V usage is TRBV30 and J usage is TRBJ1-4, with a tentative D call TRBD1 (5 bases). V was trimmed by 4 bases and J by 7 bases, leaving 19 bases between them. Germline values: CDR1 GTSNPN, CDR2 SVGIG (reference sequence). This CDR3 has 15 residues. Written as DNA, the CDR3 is TGTGCCTGGACCCGCAACTGGGGCGGGGGTGAAAAACTGTTTTTT. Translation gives CAWTRNWGGGEKLFF. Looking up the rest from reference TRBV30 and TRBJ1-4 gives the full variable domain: SQTIHQWPATLVQPVGSPLSLECTVEGTSNPNLYWYRQAAGRGLQLLFYSVGIGQISSEVPQNLSASRPQDRQFILSSKKLLLSDSGFYLCAWTRNWGGGEKLFFGSGTQLSVL.

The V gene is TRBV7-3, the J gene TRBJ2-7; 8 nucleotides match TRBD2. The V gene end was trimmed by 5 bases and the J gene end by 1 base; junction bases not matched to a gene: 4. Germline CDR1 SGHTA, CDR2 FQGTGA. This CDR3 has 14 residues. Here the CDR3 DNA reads TGTGCCAGCAGCGTGGCGGGGGGATCCTACGAGCAGTACTTC. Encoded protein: CASSVAGGSYEQYF. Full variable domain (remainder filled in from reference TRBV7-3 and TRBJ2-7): GAGVSQTPSNKVTEKGKYVELRCDPISGHTALYWYRQSLGQGPEFLIYFQGTGAADDSGLPNDRFFAVRPEGSVSTLKIQRTERGDSAVYLCASSVAGGSYEQYFGPGTRLTVT.

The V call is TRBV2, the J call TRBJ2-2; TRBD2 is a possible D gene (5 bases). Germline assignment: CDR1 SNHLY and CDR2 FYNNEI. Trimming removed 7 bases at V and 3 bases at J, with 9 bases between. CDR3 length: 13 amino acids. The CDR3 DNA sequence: TGTGCCAGCAAGGAGAGGGACACCGGGGAGCTGTTTTTT. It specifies CASKERDTGELFF.

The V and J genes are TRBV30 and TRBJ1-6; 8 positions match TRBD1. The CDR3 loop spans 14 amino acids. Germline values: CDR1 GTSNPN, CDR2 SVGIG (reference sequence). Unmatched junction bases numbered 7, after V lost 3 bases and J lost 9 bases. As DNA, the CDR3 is TGTGCCTGGAGCTGGCAGGGGGCTGTTTCACCCCTCCACTTT. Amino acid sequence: CAWSWQGAVSPLHF.

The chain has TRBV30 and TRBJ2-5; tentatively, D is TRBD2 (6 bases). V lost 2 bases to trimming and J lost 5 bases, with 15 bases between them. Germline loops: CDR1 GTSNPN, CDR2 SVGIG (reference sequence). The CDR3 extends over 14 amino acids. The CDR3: CAWSPLAFGETQYF. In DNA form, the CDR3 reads TGTGCCTGGAGTCCCCTAGCGTTTGGGGAGACCCAGTACTTC. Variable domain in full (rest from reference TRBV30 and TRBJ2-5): SQTIHQWPATLVQPVGSPLSLECTVEGTSNPNLYWYRQAAGRGLQLLFYSVGIGQISSEVPQNLSASRPQDRQFILSSKKLLLSDSGFYLCAWSPLAFGETQYFGPGTRLLVL.

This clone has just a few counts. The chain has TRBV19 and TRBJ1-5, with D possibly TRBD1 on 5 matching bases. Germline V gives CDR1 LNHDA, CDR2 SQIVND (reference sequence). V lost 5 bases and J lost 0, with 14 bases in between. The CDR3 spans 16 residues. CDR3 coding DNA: TGTGCCAGTAGTGAGGGGAGGATATATAGCAATCAGCCCCAGCATTTT. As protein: CASSEGRIYSNQPQHF.